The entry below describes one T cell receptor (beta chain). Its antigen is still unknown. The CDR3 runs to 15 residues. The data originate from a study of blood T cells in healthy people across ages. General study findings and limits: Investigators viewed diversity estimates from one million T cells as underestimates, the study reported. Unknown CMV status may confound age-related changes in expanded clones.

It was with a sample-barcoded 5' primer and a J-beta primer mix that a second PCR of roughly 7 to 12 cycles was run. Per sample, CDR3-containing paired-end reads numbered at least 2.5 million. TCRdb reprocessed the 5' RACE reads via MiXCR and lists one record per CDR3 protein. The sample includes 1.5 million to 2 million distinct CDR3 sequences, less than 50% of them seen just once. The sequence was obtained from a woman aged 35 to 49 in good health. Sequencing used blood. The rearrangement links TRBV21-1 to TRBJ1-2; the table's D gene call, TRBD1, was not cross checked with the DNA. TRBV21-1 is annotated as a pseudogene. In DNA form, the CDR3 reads TGTGCCAGCAGCAAAGCGCGGCAGGGGGACTATGGCTACACCTTC. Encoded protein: CASSKARQGDYGYTF.